The present TCR beta chain was sequenced within a study of beta chain features in type 1 diabetes. Study-level results: For patients and controls alike, PCR might favor shorter templates to the same degree. A definitive answer on HLA type influencing TCRB rearrangement was not reached here.

V was clipped by 1 base and J by 5 bases, with 9 bases between them. The length of the CDR3 is 13 residues. CDR1 and CDR2 (germline): SGHDT, YYEEEE. The study reverse transcribed the entire isolated RNA, so it sequenced expressed TCRB transcripts. TCRdb's table, derived via immunoSEQ multiplex PCR, lists solely in-frame clones and lacks some. The sample lists about 220,000 clones, about 11% occurring once. A note on this clone: Its specificity is unknown.

Input material: central memory CD4+ T cells from blood. The chain uses TRBV5-6 and TRBJ2-5; no reliable D call. This clonotype originated in a man between 18 and 35 years old in good health. The CDR3 loop is CASSLTALETQYF. Here the CDR3 DNA reads TGTGCCAGCAGCTTGACGGCGCTGGAGACCCAGTACTTC.